This record looks at one TCR beta chain sequence and its context. Its antigen is as yet unknown. This entry belongs to a study of T cell responses to AZD1222 COVID-19 vaccine. Study-wide points: Just six AZD1222 recipients were seropositive at baseline. The breadth and depth of Spike-specific TCRs increased once two AZD1222 doses had been given. Repertoires were collected only later (after the peak T cell response had occurred). Mostly white British, mostly female donors; authors suggested clonal diversity may be underestimated.

Sequencing used immunoSEQ multiplex PCR; TCRdb keeps in-frame clones, though not all of them. Of 77,000 or so clones in the sample, roughly 87% are singletons; the top ten hold roughly a sixth. The sample in question was peripheral blood, obtained 28 days after the second AZD1222 dose. This receptor was identified in an adult who received the AZD1222 COVID-19 vaccine.

The DNA of the CDR3 is TGTGCCAGCAGTTTATCGGACAGGGCCGAGCAGTACTTC. This translates into CASSLSDRAEQYF. The chain is built from TRBV28 and TRBJ2-7, with 8 bases that match TRBD1. V shed 1 base and J 6 bases; nucleotides not matched to a gene: 2. This CDR3 has 13 residues. CDR1 is MDHEN and CDR2 is SYDVKM in the germline V gene.